This T cell receptor beta chain was found in a study of cytomegalovirus exposure and HLA in healthy donors. Amplification used 60 Vbeta primers and 13 Jbeta primers. The assay was immunoSEQ multiplex PCR, and TCRdb's table has in-frame clones only and misses some. The table has about 150,000 clones, around three quarters seen once. Details on this clone: Its antigen remains unknown.

Study findings and constraints: Versus the roughly 700-donor mean, an Asian-associated ancestry cluster reportedly showed fewer N-insertions in a later analysis.

V lost 0 bases, J lost 3 bases, and 7 bases stayed unmatched. The CDR3 is made up of 16 amino acids. CDR1 and CDR2 (germline): MGHRA, YSYEKL. Input material: PBMCs. V gene TRBV4-1 combines with J gene TRBJ2-7; TRBD2 matches 8 bases. This receptor was taken from a man aged 40-49 years in good health and CMV-seronegative. CDR3 sequence: CASSQDNREGLYEQYF. CDR3 sequence (DNA): TGCGCCAGCAGCCAAGATAATCGGGAGGGCCTCTACGAGCAGTACTTC.